Presented here are 23 T cell receptor beta chains from one specimen sequenced in a study of blood T cells in healthy people across ages. For the second PCR, which ran for about 6 to 11 cycles, a sample-barcoded 5' primer and a J-beta primer mix were used. TCRdb itself ran the 5' RACE reads through MiXCR, one entry per CDR3 protein. The table has around 750,000 distinct CDR3 sequences, about 55% seen once. The sample comprised blood. The receptors were gathered from a man at least 80 years old in good health.

The genes are TRBV20-1 and TRBJ2-1; no definite D call. Looked up from germline, CDR1 is DFQATT and CDR2 is SNEGSKA (reference sequence). V lost 1 base to trimming and J lost 8 bases, with 9 bases between them. The CDR3 spans 12 residues. The CDR3, as DNA: TGCAGTGCTAGAGTCCTAGAGGATGAGCAGTTCTTC. It specifies CSARVLEDEQFF.

The chain employs TRBV2 and TRBJ2-1; no clear D gene. This CDR3 has 12 residues. Trimming pared 5 bases from V and 9 bases from J, leaving 11 bases between. CDR1 and CDR2 from the germline V gene are SNHLY and FYNNEI. The chain's CDR3 is CASSRTEIEQFF. In DNA, the CDR3 is TGTGCCAGCAGTCGGACGGAAATTGAGCAGTTCTTC.

The J gene is TRBJ1-3, the V gene TRBV3-1, with D unresolved. With 2 bases removed from V and 0 bases from J, the gap between germline ends came to 5 bases. CDR3 length equals 14 residues. The V gene's germline CDR1 is LGHDT and CDR2 YNNKEL (reference sequence). The CDR3 loop reads CASSQFASGNTIYF. The CDR3 bases are TGTGCCAGCAGCCAATTTGCCTCTGGAAACACCATATATTTT.

This sequence joins TRBV6-6 and TRBJ2-3; the D gene is possibly TRBD2 (5 bases). Trimming left V 2 bases short and J 2 bases short, with 11 bases between. This CDR3 region has 15 residues. Germline CDR1 is MNHNY and CDR2 is SVGAGI (reference sequence). CDR3 amino acids: CASSYRPADTDTQYF. DNA for the CDR3: TGTGCCAGCAGTTACCGACCAGCGGACACAGATACGCAGTATTTT.

V usage is TRBV2 and J usage is TRBJ2-7; maybe TRBD2 (5 bases). V was trimmed by 4 bases and J by 7 bases, leaving 11 bases between them. The CDR3 consists of 12 residues. Germline V CDR1 and CDR2: SNHLY, FYNNEI. For the CDR3, the DNA is TGTGCCAGCAGTGGTTCGGGAATAGAGCAGTACTTC. Amino acids: CASSGSGIEQYF.

This clonotype was seen a few times. The rearrangement links TRBV2 to TRBJ1-1; no reliable D call. CDR1 and CDR2 from the germline V gene are SNHLY and FYNNEI. The V and J ends lost 5 bases and 0 bases respectively, with 7 bases between them. CDR3 length: 13 amino acids. The CDR3 DNA sequence: TGTGCCAGCAGTCCGTCGGTGAACACTGAAGCTTTCTTT. Translated, it gives CASSPSVNTEAFF.

This clonotype has just a few counts. The V and J genes are TRBV18 and TRBJ2-7; D ambiguous. The germline V and J ends were trimmed by 1 base and 0 bases, with 7 bases remaining between them. This CDR3 spans 14 amino acids. Germline loops: CDR1 KGHSH, CDR2 LQKENI. This chain's CDR3 is CASSPRDPSYEQYF. The CDR3 DNA sequence: TGTGCCAGCTCACCACGGGATCCCTCCTACGAGCAGTACTTC. Full variable domain (outside the CDR3, taken from reference TRBV18 and TRBJ2-7): NAGVMQNPRHLVRRRGQEARLRCSPMKGHSHVYWYRQLPEEGLKFMVYLQKENIIDESGMPKERFSAEFPKEGPSILRIQQVVRGDSAAYFCASSPRDPSYEQYFGPGTRLTVT.

The V gene is TRBV10-2, the J gene TRBJ2-6; weak D call: TRBD1 (5 bases). Trimming removed 11 bases at V and 3 bases at J, with 23 bases between. This CDR3 region has 17 residues. In germline, CDR1 is WSHSY, CDR2 SAAADI. CDR3 DNA: TGCGCCTCATGGGCTTCGCAGGGCCCTTATGGGGCCAACGTCCTGACTTTC. Translating it yields CASWASQGPYGANVLTF.

This chain links TRBV7-2 with TRBJ2-7; D unclear. V lost 1 base and J 3 bases, leaving 13 bases between the germline ends. The CDR3 sequence is 15 residues long. Germline assignment: CDR1 SGHTA and CDR2 FQGNSA. The CDR3 spells CASSLGVATRYEQYF. The CDR3 bases are TGTGCCAGCAGCTTAGGTGTCGCGACCCGCTACGAGCAGTACTTC.

CDR3 residues: CASSLGRREGYF. The CDR3 DNA sequence: TGTGCCAGCAGTTTAGGACGCCGGGAAGGGTATTTT. The chain carries TRBV12-3 or TRBV12-4 and TRBJ2-3; a weak D match, TRBD2 (5 bases). This CDR3 region has 12 residues. The germline V and J ends were trimmed by 1 base and 14 bases, with 13 bases remaining between them.

The chain carries TRBV5-1 and TRBJ2-7; 7 bases map to TRBD2. The J segment lost 5 bases and the V segment lost 4 bases, leaving 12 bases of the junction unmatched. Germline CDR1 is SGHRS and CDR2 is YFSETQ. This CDR3 is built from 15 residues. The CDR3 nucleotides read TGCGCCAGCAGCGGAACGACTAGCAGGACACACGAGCAGTACTTC. Its translation: CASSGTTSRTHEQYF. Supplemented by reference TRBV5-1 and TRBJ2-7, the full variable domain reads KAGVTQTPRYLIKTRGQQVTLSCSPISGHRSVSWYQQTPGQGLQFLFEYFSETQRNKGNFPGRFSGRQFSNSRSEMNVSTLELGDSALYLCASSGTTSRTHEQYFGPGTRLTVT.

This chain links TRBV3-1 with TRBJ2-5; no definite D call. Germline CDR1 LGHDT, CDR2 YNNKEL (reference sequence). Trimming stripped 1 base from V and 5 bases from J, with 8 bases between. The CDR3 loop spans 13 amino acids. The CDR3 nucleotides are TGTGCCAGCAGCCAAGGTCTCATTGAGACCCAGTACTTC. Residues: CASSQGLIETQYF.

This rearrangement joins TRBV7-9 to TRBJ1-4; TRBD1 is a possible D gene (5 bases). The germline V and J ends were trimmed by 5 bases and 10 bases, with 14 bases remaining between them. CDR3 size: 13 residues. Per germline, CDR1 SEHNR and CDR2 FQNEAQ (reference sequence). In DNA form, the CDR3 reads TGTGCCAGCAGCATAGGGACGGCGGGAAAACTGTTTTTT. This sequence encodes CASSIGTAGKLFF. The complete variable domain, with remaining parts taken from reference TRBV7-9 and TRBJ1-4, reads DTGVSQNPRHKITKRGQNVTFRCDPISEHNRLYWYRQTLGQGPEFLTYFQNEAQLEKSRLLSDRFSAERPKGSFSTLEIQRTEQGDSAMYLCASSIGTAGKLFFGSGTQLSVL.

This clonotype was found a few times. CDR3 loop: CASSEPSGRGETQYF. The CDR3 coding sequence is TGTGCCAGCAGTGAACCCTCGGGGAGGGGAGAGACCCAGTACTTC. The chain is built from TRBV6-1 and TRBJ2-5, with 7 bases lining up with TRBD2. The V gene end was trimmed by 2 bases and the J gene end by 4 bases; junction bases not matched to a gene: 7. Germline V lookup: CDR1 MNHNS, CDR2 SASEGT. This CDR3 region has 15 residues.

This chain links TRBV7-9 with TRBJ2-5, with 11 bases matching TRBD2. Looked up from germline, CDR1 is SEHNR and CDR2 is FQNEAQ (reference sequence). V gave up 5 bases and J gave up 2 bases; unmatched junction bases: 7. This CDR3 contains 16 residues. CDR3 in amino acids: CASSAGGTSGQETQYF. CDR3 DNA sequence: TGTGCCAGCAGCGCGGGAGGGACTAGCGGACAAGAGACCCAGTACTTC.

The rearrangement joins TRBV5-1 to TRBJ2-7; 7 bases map to TRBD2. The trim removed 0 bases at V and 6 bases at J, leaving 9 bases unmatched. The CDR3 runs to 15 residues. Germline lookup yields CDR1 SGHRS and CDR2 YFSETQ. Here the CDR3 reads CASSLAGSGGSEQYF. CDR3 DNA sequence: TGCGCCAGCAGCTTGGCCGGGTCGGGAGGATCCGAGCAGTACTTC.

The gene calls are TRBV4-2 and TRBJ2-5, with 9 bases aligning to TRBD2. The length of the CDR3 is 15 residues. Unmatched junction bases numbered 2, after V lost 1 base and J lost 2 bases. Germline V lookup: CDR1 LGHNA, CDR2 YNFKEQ. DNA of the CDR3: TGTGCCAGCAGCCAAGGGACTAGCGCTCAAGAGACCCAGTACTTC. Translation: CASSQGTSAQETQYF.

The chain couples TRBV4-1 to TRBJ2-1; TRBD2 might be the D (6 bases). The germline gives CDR1 MGHRA, CDR2 YSYEKL. This CDR3 has 16 amino acids. V lost 0 bases to trimming and J lost 8 bases, with 17 bases between them. The CDR3 nucleotides are TGCGCCAGCAGCCAAGATTACGCTAGCGAAGTTTATGAGCAGTTCTTC. This gives the protein CASSQDYASEVYEQFF.

CDR3 DNA sequence: TGCGCCAGCAGCTTCGACAGGGCACCCCAGCCCCAGCATTTT. This codes for CASSFDRAPQPQHF. The chain carries TRBV5-1 and TRBJ1-5; 7 nucleotides align to TRBD1. V trimming: 2 bases; J trimming: 7 bases; junction bases outside the gene matches: 6. Germline CDR1 SGHRS, CDR2 YFSETQ. The CDR3 extends over 14 amino acids.

A few counts support this clonotype. The chain carries TRBV28 and TRBJ2-1; D is unresolved. In germline, CDR1 is MDHEN, CDR2 SYDVKM. The length of the CDR3 is 17 residues. The V end was cut by 1 base, the J end by 9 bases, with 22 bases between. The CDR3, as DNA: TGTGCCAGCAGTTTATTTCAGATCTTCGGGCCCGAAGGTGAGCAGTTCTTC. It translates to CASSLFQIFGPEGEQFF. The whole variable domain, remainder taken from reference TRBV28 and TRBJ2-1, is DVKVTQSSRYLVKRTGEKVFLECVQDMDHENMFWYRQDPGLGLRLIYFSYDVKMKEKGDIPEGYSVSREKKERFSLILESASTNQTSMYLCASSLFQIFGPEGEQFFGPGTRLTVL.

The chain is built from TRBV14 and TRBJ2-5; D is unresolved. The CDR3 is made up of 17 amino acids. V was trimmed by 1 base and J by 2 bases, leaving 17 bases between them. Germline V gene sequence: CDR1 SGHDN, CDR2 FVKESK. Here the CDR3 DNA reads TGTGCCAGCAGCCAAGGAGTCTCGCGTGGGTGGCAAGAGACCCAGTACTTC. Residues: CASSQGVSRGWQETQYF.

On this clonotype: Germline is not matched at one junction end, which may reflect a read error. The chain combines TRBV2 with TRBJ1-1; the match to TRBD1 covers 8 bases. CDR1 SNHLY and CDR2 FYNNEI come from the germline V gene. The CDR3 totals 17 residues. The CDR3 DNA reads as TGTGCCGGCAGGGGGGACAGGTTGGGGGCTTTGAACACTGAAGCTTTCTTT. Encoded protein: CAGRGDRLGALNTEAFF.

In this sample, this clonotype turned up a few times. V and J are TRBV29-1 and TRBJ2-3; TRBD1 is a possible D gene (9 bases). The V and J ends lost 6 bases and 14 bases respectively, with 27 bases between them. Germline V CDR1 and CDR2: SQVTM, ANQGSEA. CDR3 length: 14 residues. CDR3 in amino acids: CSVSGGQGDRDAYF. The DNA for the CDR3 is TGCAGCGTGAGCGGGGGACAGGGCGACAGAGACGCGTATTTT.